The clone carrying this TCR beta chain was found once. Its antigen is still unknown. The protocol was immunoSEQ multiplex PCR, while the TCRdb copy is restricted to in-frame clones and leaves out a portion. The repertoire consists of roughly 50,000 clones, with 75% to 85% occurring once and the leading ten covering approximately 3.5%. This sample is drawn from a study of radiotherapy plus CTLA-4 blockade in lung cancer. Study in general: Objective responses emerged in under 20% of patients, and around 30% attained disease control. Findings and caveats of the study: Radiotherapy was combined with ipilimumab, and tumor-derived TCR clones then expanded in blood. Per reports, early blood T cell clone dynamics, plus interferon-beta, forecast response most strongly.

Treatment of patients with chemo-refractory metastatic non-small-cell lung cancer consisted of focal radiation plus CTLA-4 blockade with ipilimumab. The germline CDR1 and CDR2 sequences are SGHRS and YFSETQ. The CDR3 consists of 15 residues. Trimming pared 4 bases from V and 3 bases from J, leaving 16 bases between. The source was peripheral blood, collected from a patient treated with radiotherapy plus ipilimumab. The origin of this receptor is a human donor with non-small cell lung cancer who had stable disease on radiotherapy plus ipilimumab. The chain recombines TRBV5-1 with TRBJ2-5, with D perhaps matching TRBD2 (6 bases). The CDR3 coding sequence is TGCGCCAGCAGCCCTACGGAGGGTAGGGAAGAGACCCAGTACTTC. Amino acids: CASSPTEGREETQYF.